This TCR beta chain came from a study of blood T cell repertoires in COVID-19 (dated by TCRdb to the early 2020s). The study in broad terms: Collaborator samples came from the United States, Italy and Spain and covered acute and convalescent phases of COVID-19. The sample metadata nearly always contained a de-identified subject ID, COVID-19 status, age in years and sex. Deeply sampled blood TCRbeta repertoires from subjects exposed to, actively infected with, or recovered from COVID-19 were included in the dataset. The prospective study material was composed of cDNA or gDNA derived from T cells, B-cell-depleted T cells, or PBMCs. HLA class I and class II types, where available, came from metadata supplied by the sample provider rather than from assay-based typing. Samples were obtained from the ongoing ImmuneRACE study (first 160 participants) and from 1,200 or so subjects provided by 6 global collaborators. The repertoires were made available in a free public database intended to serve as a resource for research on the immune response to SARS-CoV-2. General study outcomes and caveats: The amount of clinical and demographic metadata varied by source and participant and was provided uncurated.

One collaborating source in Seattle enrolled patients during active infection and followed them longitudinally through the course of disease. Each collaborating institution followed its own protocols to collect whole blood in K2EDTA tubes. For TCRbeta analysis, collaborator samples were shipped as frozen whole blood, as isolated PBMCs, or as DNA extracted from either sample type. TCRbeta CDR3 regions were amplified from genomic DNA by means of the immunoSEQ Assay, a bias-controlled multiplex PCR. The study's own analysis went as follows. Nucleated cell counts per sample were estimated from amplification of reference gene primers within the assay. To quantify the absolute abundance of each unique TCRbeta CDR3 rearrangement, sequence reads were collapsed and filtered. For each sample, productive Simpson clonality was calculated as the square root of Simpson's diversity index over productive rearrangements. TCRdb took this table from immuneACCESS and kept in-frame rearrangements with V and J called. Such tables lack part of the clones; where checked against another copy, unresolved V genes explain under half of the gap, and the rest is unexplained. V, J and clone size derive from that table, while D and trimming were established from the DNA sequence. The sample table contains about 160,000 clones; only one count was recorded for about 90% of them. The biggest ten clones account for 4.8% of the sample.

Including cysteine and phenylalanine, the CDR3 has 14 amino acids. Only the CDR3 portion is preserved as DNA: 42 bases, with reading frame beginning at the first base. V loses 6 bases at its end and J loses 1 base; junction bases beyond the gene matches: 2. CDR1 and CDR2, per the germline V gene (reference sequence), are MNHEY and SMNVEV. In regard to this clone: Its target antigen remains unknown. No much larger clonotype is one base removed from it; base qualities were not supplied.

In this chain, TRBV27 is recombined with TRBJ2-2; TRBD2 fits 7 bases in the junction. This TCR was sampled from a man in his thirties or forties with COVID-19, enrolled during active disease. Sample: peripheral blood. The DNA sequence is given as TGTGCCAGCAGATTAGCGGGGAACACCGGGGAGCTGTTTTTT. Translated, it reads CASRLAGNTGELFF.